The clone carrying this T cell receptor beta chain occurred a few times. Its antigen is unknown. This sample is drawn from a study of T cell repertoires in cytomegalovirus infection. In the study overall: In the study, CMV epitopes included recently identified HLA-C-restricted and well-studied HLA-B-restricted ones. A matching HLA type, together with CMV infection, was signaled by public TCR beta signatures.

MiXCR was run by TCRdb on the reads, yielding one entry per CDR3 protein. The table shows fewer than 1,000,000 distinct CDR3 sequences, with under 40% occurring only once. Germline V gene data show CDR1 as MNHEY and CDR2 as SVGEGT. The ends lost 10 bases at V and 0 bases at J; junction bases unmatched: 16. The CDR3 runs 18 residues. The TCR was taken from a human donor in good health (CMV status not recorded). Some clones in this sample may be carry-over from other donors' samples. The chain links TRBV6-2 or TRBV6-3 to TRBJ2-7; 12 bases align to TRBD2. This specimen was cultured CD8+ T cells from PBMCs, taken from culture after CMV antigen stimulation. The CDR3, as DNA: TGTGCCATCTCAGGAGGACTAGCGGGGCCCTCCCCCTCCTACGAGCAGTACGTC. Translating it yields CAISGGLAGPSPSYEQYV.